This TCR beta chain was captured in a study of T-cell memory formation after mild COVID-19. The overall study: Across donors, TCR clusters were largely donor specific. General study results and limits: Clones that contracted from day 15 to 85 were balanced CD4/CD8, while later expanders leaned CD4+.

Constant-segment primers were used for 5'RACE, and the resulting TCR alpha and TCR beta cDNA libraries carried sample barcodes and UMIs. Each CDR3 protein is one row after TCRdb ran MiXCR on the 5' RACE reads. The table records over 300,000 distinct CDR3 sequences, around a fifth of them present only once. As regards this clonotype: Its antigen remains unknown.

The CDR3 runs to 15 residues. Germline assignment: CDR1 SGHVS and CDR2 FQNEAQ. V lost 0 bases and J lost 7, with 12 bases in between. The sequenced material came from PBMCs or a T cell subset sorted from them (not recorded which). The receptor was derived from a man between 18 and 29 years old who had mild COVID-19 (a few samples of this study predate the infection). Cell type and time point are not known. The rearrangement links TRBV7-8 to TRBJ2-2; no firm D call. The DNA of the CDR3 is TGTGCCAGCAGCTTAGCACAGTCGGGCGGCGGGGAGCTGTTTTTT. Translating gives CASSLAQSGGGELFF.